This T cell receptor (beta chain) was observed in a study of human T cells and chemical hapten exposure. The table lists this clonotype with many counts. The target antigen is unknown. Between the trimmed V and J ends, which lost 0 bases and 2 bases, there was a span of 1 base. CDR3 length: 11 amino acids. Germline lookup yields CDR1 GTSNPN and CDR2 SVGIG (reference sequence). Notes on the study in general: Those TCRs sitting above 1 in 1000 frequency stayed the same with DPC sensitization. The donor cohort had alopecia, so its immune response may not match that of healthy people.

Time point of the sample: patch test 1, 2 weeks after DPC sensitization. Treatment here: therapeutic diphenylcyclopropenone sensitization with weekly scalp DPC. One entry per CDR3 protein, called by TCRdb with MiXCR from the RACE reads. The table lists some 49,000 distinct CDR3 sequences, around 9.3% of them singletons, with 4% to 5.5% in the top ten. V usage is TRBV30 and J usage is TRBJ1-2; D is ambiguous. The sequence derives from a woman in her 50s with alopecia areata. Some clones in this sample may be carry-over from other donors' samples. Sequenced material: whole blood, taken in connection with sensitization to the hapten diphenylcyclopropenone (DPC). This CDR3 reads CAWSVNYGYTF. The DNA of the CDR3 is TGTGCCTGGAGTGTCAACTATGGCTACACCTTC.